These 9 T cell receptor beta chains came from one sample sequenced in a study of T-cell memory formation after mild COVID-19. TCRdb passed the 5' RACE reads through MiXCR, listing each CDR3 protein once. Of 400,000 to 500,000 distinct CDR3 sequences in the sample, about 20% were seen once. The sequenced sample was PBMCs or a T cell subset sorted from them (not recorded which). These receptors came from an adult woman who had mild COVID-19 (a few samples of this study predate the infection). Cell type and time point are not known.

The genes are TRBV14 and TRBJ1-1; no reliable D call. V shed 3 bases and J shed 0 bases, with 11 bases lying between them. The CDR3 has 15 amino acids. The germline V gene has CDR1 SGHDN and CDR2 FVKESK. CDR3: CASSQYRILNTEAFF. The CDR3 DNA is TGTGCCAGCAGCCAGTACAGAATCTTGAACACTGAAGCTTTCTTT.

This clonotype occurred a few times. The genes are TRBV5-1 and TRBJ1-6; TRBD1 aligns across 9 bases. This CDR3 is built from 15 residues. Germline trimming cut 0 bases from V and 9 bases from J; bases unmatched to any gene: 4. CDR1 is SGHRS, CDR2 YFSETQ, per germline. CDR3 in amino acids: CASSLEGTGSSPLHF. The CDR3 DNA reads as TGCGCCAGCAGCTTGGAAGGGACAGGGAGTTCACCCCTCCACTTT.

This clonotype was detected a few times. CDR3 protein: CASSLATSGGAKYTGELFF. The CDR3 nucleotides read TGCGCCAGCAGCTTGGCAACTAGCGGGGGGGCCAAGTACACCGGGGAGCTGTTTTTT. This sequence joins TRBV5-1 and TRBJ2-2; 13 nucleotides agree with TRBD2. The CDR3 contains 19 residues. The germline V gene encodes CDR1 SGHRS and CDR2 YFSETQ. V lost 0 bases to trimming and J lost 3 bases; unmatched junction nucleotides: 8.

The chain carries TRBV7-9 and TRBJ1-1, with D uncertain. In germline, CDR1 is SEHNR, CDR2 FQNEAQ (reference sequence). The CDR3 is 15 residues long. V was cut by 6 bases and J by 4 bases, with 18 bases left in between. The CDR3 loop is CASRPRGPRGTEAFF. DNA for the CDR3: TGTGCCAGCAGGCCGAGAGGTCCCCGGGGCACTGAAGCTTTCTTT.

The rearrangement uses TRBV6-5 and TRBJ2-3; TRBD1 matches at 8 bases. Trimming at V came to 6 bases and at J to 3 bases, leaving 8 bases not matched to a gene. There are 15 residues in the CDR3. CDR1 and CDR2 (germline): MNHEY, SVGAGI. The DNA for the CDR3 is TGTGCCAGCAGCCGGACAGGGCATGTGACAGATACGCAGTATTTT. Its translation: CASSRTGHVTDTQYF.

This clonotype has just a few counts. CDR3 sequence reads: CASSPGLTSGIADTQYF. The CDR3 DNA reads TGCGCCAGCAGCCCCGGACTGACTAGCGGGATAGCAGATACGCAGTATTTT. V usage is TRBV5-1 and J usage is TRBJ2-3; 11 bases agree with TRBD2. J lost 4 bases, V lost 4 bases, and 11 bases had no gene match. CDR3 size: 17 residues. Looked up from germline, CDR1 is SGHRS and CDR2 is YFSETQ.

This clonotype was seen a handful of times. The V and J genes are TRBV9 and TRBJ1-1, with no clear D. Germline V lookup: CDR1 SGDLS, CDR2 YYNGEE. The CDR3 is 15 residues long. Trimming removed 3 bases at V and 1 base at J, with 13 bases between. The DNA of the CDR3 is TGTGCCAGCAGCGCCCGCGTAGGGAGGAACACTGAAGCTTTCTTT. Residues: CASSARVGRNTEAFF.

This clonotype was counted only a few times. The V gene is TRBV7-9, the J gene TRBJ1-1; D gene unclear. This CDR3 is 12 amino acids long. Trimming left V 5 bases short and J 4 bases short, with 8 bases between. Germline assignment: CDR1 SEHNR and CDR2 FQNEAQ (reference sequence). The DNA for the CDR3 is TGTGCCAGCAGCCGGCGGGCCACTGAAGCTTTCTTT. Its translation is CASSRRATEAFF.

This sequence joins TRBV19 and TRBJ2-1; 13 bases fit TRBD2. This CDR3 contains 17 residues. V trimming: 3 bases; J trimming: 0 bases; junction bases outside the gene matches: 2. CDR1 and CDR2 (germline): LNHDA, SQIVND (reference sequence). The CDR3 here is CASSIRTSGSSYNEQFF. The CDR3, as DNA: TGTGCCAGTAGTATTCGGACTAGCGGGAGCTCCTACAATGAGCAGTTCTTC.